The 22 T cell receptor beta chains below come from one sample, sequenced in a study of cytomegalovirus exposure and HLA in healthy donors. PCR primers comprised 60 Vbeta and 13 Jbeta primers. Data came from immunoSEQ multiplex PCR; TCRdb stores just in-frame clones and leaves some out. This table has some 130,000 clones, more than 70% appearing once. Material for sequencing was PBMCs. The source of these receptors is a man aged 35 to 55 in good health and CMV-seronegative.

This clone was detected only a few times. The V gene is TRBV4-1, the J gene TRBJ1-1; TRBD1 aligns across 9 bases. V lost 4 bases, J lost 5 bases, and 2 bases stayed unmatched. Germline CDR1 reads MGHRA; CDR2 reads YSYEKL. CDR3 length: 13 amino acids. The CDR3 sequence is CASSPGTGTEAFF. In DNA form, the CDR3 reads TGCGCCAGCAGCCCCGGGACAGGGACTGAAGCTTTCTTT.

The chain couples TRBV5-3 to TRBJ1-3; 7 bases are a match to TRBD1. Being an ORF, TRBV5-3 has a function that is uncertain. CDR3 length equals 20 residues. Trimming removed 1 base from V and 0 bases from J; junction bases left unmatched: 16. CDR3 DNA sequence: TGTGCCAGAAGCTTGTCTGTGGGGGGACAGCAAAGATACTCTGGAAACACCATATATTTT. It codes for CARSLSVGGQQRYSGNTIYF.

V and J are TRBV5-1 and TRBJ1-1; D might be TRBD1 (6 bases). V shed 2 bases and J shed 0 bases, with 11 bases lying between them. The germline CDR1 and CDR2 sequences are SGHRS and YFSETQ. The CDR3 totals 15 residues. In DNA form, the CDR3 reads TGCGCCAGCAGCTTCCGGACAGCTATGAACACTGAAGCTTTCTTT. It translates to CASSFRTAMNTEAFF.

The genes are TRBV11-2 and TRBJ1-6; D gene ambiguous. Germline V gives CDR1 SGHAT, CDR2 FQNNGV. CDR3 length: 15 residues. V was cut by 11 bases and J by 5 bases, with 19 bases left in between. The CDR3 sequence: CAGLARAADNSPLHF. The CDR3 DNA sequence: TGTGCCGGGCTGGCGCGGGCCGCGGATAATTCACCCCTCCACTTT.

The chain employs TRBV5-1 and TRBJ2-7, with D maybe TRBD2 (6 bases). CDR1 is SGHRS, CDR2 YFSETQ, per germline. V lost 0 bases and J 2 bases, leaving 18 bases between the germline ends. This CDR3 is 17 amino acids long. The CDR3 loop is CASSLGGDGLMTYEQYF. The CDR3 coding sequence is TGCGCCAGCAGCTTGGGGGGGGACGGATTAATGACCTACGAGCAGTACTTC.

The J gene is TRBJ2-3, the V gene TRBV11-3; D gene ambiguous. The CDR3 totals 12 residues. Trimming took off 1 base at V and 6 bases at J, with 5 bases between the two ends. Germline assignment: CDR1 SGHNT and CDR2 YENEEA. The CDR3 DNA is TGTGCCAGCAGCTTAGGTCGGGATACGCAGTATTTT. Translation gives CASSLGRDTQYF.

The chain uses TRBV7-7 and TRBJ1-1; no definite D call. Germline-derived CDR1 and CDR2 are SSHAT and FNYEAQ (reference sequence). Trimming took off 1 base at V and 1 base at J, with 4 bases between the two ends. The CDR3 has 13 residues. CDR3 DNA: TGTGCCAGCAGCTTAGAGCCGAACACTGAAGCTTTCTTT. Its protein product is CASSLEPNTEAFF.

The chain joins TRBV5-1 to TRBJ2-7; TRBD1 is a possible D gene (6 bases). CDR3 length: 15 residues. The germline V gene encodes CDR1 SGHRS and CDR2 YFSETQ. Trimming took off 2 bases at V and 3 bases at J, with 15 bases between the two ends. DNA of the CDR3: TGCGCCAGCAGCTTAGAACCGGGACAACACTACGAGCAGTACTTC. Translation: CASSLEPGQHYEQYF.

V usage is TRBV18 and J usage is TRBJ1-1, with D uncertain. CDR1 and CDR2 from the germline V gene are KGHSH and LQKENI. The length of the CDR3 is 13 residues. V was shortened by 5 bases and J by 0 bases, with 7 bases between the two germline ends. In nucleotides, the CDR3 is TGTGCCAGCTCATTCGCAGTGAACACTGAAGCTTTCTTT. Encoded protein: CASSFAVNTEAFF. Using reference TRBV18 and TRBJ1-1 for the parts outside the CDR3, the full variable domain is NAGVMQNPRHLVRRRGQEARLRCSPMKGHSHVYWYRQLPEEGLKFMVYLQKENIIDESGMPKERFSAEFPKEGPSILRIQQVVRGDSAAYFCASSFAVNTEAFFGQGTRLTVV.

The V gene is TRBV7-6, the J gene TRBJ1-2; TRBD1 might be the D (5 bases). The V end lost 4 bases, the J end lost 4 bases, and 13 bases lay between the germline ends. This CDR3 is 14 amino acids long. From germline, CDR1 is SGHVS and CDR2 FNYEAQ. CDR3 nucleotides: TGTGCCAGCAGCTCCAGGCGGGGGGGCTATGGCTACACCTTC. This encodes CASSSRRGGYGYTF.

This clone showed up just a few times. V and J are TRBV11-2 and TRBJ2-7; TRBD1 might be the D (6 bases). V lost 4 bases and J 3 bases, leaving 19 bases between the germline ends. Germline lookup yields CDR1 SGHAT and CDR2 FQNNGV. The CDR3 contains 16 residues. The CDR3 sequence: CASSWSSQGRSYEQYF. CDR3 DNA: TGTGCCAGCAGCTGGTCTTCTCAGGGGCGGAGCTACGAGCAGTACTTC.

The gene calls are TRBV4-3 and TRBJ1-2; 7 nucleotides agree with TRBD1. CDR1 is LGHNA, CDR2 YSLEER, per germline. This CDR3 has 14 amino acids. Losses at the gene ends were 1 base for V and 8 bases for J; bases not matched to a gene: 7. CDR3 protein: CASSQGETGKGYTF. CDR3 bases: TGCGCCAGCAGCCAAGGGGAGACAGGGAAAGGCTACACCTTC.

In DNA form, the CDR3 reads TGTGCCTGGGAAAGGGGGGGACAGGGGGCTTTCTTT. Translated: CAWERGGQGAFF. The rearrangement links TRBV30 to TRBJ1-1; TRBD1 aligns across 10 bases. Germline lookup yields CDR1 GTSNPN and CDR2 SVGIG (reference sequence). The CDR3 is 12 amino acids. Trimming removed 5 bases from V and 11 bases from J; junction bases left unmatched: 8. The whole variable domain, filled in from reference TRBV30 and TRBJ1-1, reads SQTIHQWPATLVQPVGSPLSLECTVEGTSNPNLYWYRQAAGRGLQLLFYSVGIGQISSEVPQNLSASRPQDRQFILSSKKLLLSDSGFYLCAWERGGQGAFFGQGTRLTVV.

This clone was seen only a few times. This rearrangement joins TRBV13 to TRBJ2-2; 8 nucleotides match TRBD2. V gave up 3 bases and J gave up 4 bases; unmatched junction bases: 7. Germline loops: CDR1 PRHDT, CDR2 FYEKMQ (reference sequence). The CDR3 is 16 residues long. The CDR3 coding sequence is TGTGCCAGCAGCTTCGGGACTAGAACTGGCACCGGGGAGCTGTTTTTT. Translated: CASSFGTRTGTGELFF.

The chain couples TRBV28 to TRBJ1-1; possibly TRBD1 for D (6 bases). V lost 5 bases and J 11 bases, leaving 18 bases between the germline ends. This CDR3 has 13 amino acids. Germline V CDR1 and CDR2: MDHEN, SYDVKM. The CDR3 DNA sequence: TGTGCCAGCAGTGCCCGCAGGGGAAGGGGGGCTTTCTTT. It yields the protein CASSARRGRGAFF.

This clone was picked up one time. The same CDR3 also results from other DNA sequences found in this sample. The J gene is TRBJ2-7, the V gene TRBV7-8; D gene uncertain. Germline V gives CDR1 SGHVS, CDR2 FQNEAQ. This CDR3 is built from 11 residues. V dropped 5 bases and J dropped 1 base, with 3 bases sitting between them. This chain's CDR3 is CASSPSYEQYF. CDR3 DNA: TGTGCCAGCAGCCCTTCCTACGAGCAGTACTTC.

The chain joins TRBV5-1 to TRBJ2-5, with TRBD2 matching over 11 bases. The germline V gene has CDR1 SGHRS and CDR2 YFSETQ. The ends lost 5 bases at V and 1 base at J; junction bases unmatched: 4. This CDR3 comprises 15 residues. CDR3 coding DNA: TGCGCCAGCAGAGGGGGACTAGCGGTCCAAGAGACCCAGTACTTC. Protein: CASRGGLAVQETQYF.

The CDR3 DNA sequence: TGCGCCAGCAGCTTGGTGTCCGAAGAGACCCAGTACTTC. Protein: CASSLVSEETQYF. The chain couples TRBV5-1 to TRBJ2-5; unclear D gene. Germline CDR1 and CDR2: SGHRS and YFSETQ. This CDR3 spans 13 amino acids. The V end was cut by 0 bases, the J end by 3 bases, with 6 bases between.

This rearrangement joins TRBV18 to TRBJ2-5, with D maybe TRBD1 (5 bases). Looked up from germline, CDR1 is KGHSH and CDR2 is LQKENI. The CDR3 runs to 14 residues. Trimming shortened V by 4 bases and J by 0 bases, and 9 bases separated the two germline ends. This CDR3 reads CASSLDRNQETQYF. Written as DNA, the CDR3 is TGTGCCAGCTCACTCGACAGAAACCAAGAGACCCAGTACTTC.

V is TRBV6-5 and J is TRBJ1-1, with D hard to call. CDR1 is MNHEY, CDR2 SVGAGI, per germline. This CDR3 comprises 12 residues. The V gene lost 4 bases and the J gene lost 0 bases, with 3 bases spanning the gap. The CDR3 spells CASSSVNTEAFF. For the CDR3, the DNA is TGTGCCAGCAGTTCGGTGAACACTGAAGCTTTCTTT.

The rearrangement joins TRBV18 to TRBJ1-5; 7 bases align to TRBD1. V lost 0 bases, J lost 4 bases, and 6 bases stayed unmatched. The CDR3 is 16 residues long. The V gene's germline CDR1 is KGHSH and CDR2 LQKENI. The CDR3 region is CASSPPGGTENQPQHF. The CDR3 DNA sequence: TGTGCCAGCTCACCACCCGGTGGGACAGAGAATCAGCCCCAGCATTTT. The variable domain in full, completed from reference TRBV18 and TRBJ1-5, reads NAGVMQNPRHLVRRRGQEARLRCSPMKGHSHVYWYRQLPEEGLKFMVYLQKENIIDESGMPKERFSAEFPKEGPSILRIQQVVRGDSAAYFCASSPPGGTENQPQHFGDGTRLSIL.

CDR3 residues: CASRKWDRADNEQFF. The CDR3 DNA reads as TGTGCCAGCAGGAAATGGGACAGGGCGGACAATGAGCAGTTCTTC. This chain joins TRBV6-1 and TRBJ2-1; 9 bases line up with TRBD1. Trimming cost V 6 bases and J 5 bases; bases outside gene matches: 8. The CDR3 is 15 residues long. Germline V gene lookup returns CDR1 MNHNS and CDR2 SASEGT.